Described below is a single T cell receptor (beta chain) sequence and its context. Clones were read by immunoSEQ multiplex PCR, and TCRdb kept only the in-frame ones, dropping some. The sample shows roughly 1,800,000 clones, about 94% of them seen only once. The sample originates from a study of shared clonotypes between healthy human individuals. Terminally differentiated effector memory CD45RA+ cells were excluded from the naive CD8 cells, which were CD45RO-negative and positively selected for CCR7. Sequencing used naive CD8+ T cells sorted from blood. The clonotype was recovered from a man between 18 and 29 years old in good health.

This CDR3 reads CASSVVAGSTEAFF. The CDR3 bases are TGTGCCAGCAGCGTAGTTGCAGGTAGCACTGAAGCTTTCTTT. This chain links TRBV9 with TRBJ1-1; D remains unclear. The length of the CDR3 is 14 residues. CDR1 and CDR2 from the germline V gene are SGDLS and YYNGEE. V was cut by 0 bases and J by 4 bases, with 10 bases left in between.